This entry concerns a single T cell receptor beta chain. Its antigen is as yet unknown. The data are from a study of shared clonotypes between healthy human individuals. Overall study results and limits: Researchers sampled only blood; tissue repertoires likely differ. Expectations were that clonotype sharing among donors would be affected by sequencing depth.

Adults of Caucasian background living in Nashville, Tennessee made up all donors. Germline V gene lookup returns CDR1 MNHEY and CDR2 SMNVEV (reference sequence). The CDR3 contains 15 residues. The junction had 6 bases not matched to a gene; V was cut back by 3 bases and J by 4 bases. It was approximately 280 ng DNA, 28,000 or so T cell genomes, that went into each replicate PCR of unsorted PBMC. Profiled with immunoSEQ multiplex PCR; TCRdb holds only in-frame clones, not every one. The sample records about half a million clones, around 74% being singletons. The receptor's source is a woman in her 40s in good health. Some clones in this sample may be carry-over from other donors' samples. The material sequenced was PBMCs. The chain uses TRBV27 and TRBJ2-3; 8 nucleotides agree with TRBD1. This CDR3 reads CASSFRTGWADTQYF. The CDR3 DNA is TGTGCCAGCAGTTTTCGGACAGGGTGGGCAGATACGCAGTATTTT.